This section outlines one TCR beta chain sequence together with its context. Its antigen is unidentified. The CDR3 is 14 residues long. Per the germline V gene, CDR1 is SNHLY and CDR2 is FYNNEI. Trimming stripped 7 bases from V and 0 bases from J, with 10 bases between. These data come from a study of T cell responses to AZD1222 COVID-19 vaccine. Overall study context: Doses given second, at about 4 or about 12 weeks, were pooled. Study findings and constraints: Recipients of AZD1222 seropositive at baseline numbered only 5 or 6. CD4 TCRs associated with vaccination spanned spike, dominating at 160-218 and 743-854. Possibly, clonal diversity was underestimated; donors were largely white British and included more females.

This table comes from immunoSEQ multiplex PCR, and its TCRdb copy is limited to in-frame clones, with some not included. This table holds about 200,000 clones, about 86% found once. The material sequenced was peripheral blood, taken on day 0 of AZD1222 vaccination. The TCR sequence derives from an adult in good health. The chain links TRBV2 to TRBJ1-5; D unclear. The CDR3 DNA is TGTGCCAGCACCCGAGTCAATAGCAATCAGCCCCAGCATTTT. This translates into CASTRVNSNQPQHF.